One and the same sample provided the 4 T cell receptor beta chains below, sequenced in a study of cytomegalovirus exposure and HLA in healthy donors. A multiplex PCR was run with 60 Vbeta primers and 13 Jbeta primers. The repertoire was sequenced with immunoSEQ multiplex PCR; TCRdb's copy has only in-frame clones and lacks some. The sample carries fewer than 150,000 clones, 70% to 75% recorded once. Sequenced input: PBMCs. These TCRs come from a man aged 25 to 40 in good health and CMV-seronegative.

The chain's CDR3 is CASSLRRGGNTEAFF. DNA for the CDR3: TGTGCCAGCAGCTTAAGGAGGGGGGGTAACACTGAAGCTTTCTTT. The V and J genes are TRBV7-9 and TRBJ1-1, with D possibly being TRBD1 (6 bases). Trimming left V 2 bases short and J 2 bases short, with 12 bases between. Per the germline V gene, CDR1 is SEHNR and CDR2 is FQNEAQ (reference sequence). The CDR3 has 15 residues.

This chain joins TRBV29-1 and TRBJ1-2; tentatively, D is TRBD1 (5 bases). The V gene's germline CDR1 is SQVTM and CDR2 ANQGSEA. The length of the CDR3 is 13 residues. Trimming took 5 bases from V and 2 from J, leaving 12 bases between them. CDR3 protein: CSVWDWGNYGYTF. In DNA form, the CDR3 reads TGCAGCGTTTGGGACTGGGGGAACTATGGCTACACCTTC.

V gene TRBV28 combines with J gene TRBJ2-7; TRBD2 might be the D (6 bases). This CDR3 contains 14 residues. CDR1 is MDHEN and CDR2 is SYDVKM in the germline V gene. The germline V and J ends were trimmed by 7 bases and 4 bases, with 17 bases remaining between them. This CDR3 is CASINAGRGYEQYF. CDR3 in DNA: TGTGCCAGCATCAACGCCGGCCGGGGGTACGAGCAGTACTTC.

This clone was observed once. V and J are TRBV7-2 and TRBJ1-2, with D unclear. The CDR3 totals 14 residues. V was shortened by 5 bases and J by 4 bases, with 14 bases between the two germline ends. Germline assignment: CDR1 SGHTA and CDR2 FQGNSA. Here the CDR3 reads CASSLNSGSYGYTF. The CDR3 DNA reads TGTGCCAGCAGCCTAAACAGCGGTTCCTATGGCTACACCTTC.